This T cell receptor beta chain was sequenced for a study of T cell responses to AZD1222 COVID-19 vaccine. The repertoire was sequenced with immunoSEQ multiplex PCR; TCRdb's copy has only in-frame clones and lacks some. The table lists about 160,000 clones, roughly 90% of them singletons. The CDR3 contains 15 residues. CDR1 and CDR2 (germline): DFQATT, SNEGSKA (reference sequence). V shed 3 bases, J shed 2 bases, and the junction held 7 bases outside the gene matches. This TCR was sampled from an adult who received the AZD1222 COVID-19 vaccine. Sample: peripheral blood, taken 28 days after the second AZD1222 dose. The chain combines TRBV20-1 with TRBJ1-5; 7 nucleotides align to TRBD1. CDR3 protein: CSASEGAYRNQPQHF. CDR3 nucleotide sequence: TGCAGTGCTAGTGAGGGGGCCTATCGCAATCAGCCCCAGCATTTT.